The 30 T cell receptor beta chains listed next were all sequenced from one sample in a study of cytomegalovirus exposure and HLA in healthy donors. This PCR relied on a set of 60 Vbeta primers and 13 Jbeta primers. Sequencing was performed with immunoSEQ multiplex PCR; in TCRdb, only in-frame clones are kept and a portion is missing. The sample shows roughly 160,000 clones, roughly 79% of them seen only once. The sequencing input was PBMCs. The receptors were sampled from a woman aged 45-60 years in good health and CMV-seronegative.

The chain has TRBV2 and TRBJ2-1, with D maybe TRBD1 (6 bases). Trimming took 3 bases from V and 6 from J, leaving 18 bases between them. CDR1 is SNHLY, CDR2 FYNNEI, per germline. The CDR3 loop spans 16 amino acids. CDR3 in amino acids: CASSDVMGRGGNEQFF. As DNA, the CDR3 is TGTGCCAGCAGTGACGTGATGGGCAGAGGGGGCAATGAGCAGTTCTTC.

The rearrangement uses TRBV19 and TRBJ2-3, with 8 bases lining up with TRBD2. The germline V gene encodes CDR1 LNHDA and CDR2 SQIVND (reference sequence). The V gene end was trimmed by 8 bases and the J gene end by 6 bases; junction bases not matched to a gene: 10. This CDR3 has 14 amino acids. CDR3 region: CASRAGGLLDTQYF. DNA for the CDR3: TGTGCCAGTCGGGCGGGGGGATTATTGGATACGCAGTATTTT.

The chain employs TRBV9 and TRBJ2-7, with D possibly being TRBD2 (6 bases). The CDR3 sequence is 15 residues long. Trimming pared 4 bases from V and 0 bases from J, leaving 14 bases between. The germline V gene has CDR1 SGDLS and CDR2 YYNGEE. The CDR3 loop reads CASSRLGGSSYEQYF. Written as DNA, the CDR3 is TGTGCCAGCAGCCGCCTGGGAGGAAGCTCCTACGAGCAGTACTTC.

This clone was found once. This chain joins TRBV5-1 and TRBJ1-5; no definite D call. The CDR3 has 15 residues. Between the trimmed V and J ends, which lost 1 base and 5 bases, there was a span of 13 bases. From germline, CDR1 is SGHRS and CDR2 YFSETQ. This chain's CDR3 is CASSLSGRADQPQHF. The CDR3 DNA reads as TGCGCCAGCAGCTTGTCGGGAAGGGCAGATCAGCCCCAGCATTTT.

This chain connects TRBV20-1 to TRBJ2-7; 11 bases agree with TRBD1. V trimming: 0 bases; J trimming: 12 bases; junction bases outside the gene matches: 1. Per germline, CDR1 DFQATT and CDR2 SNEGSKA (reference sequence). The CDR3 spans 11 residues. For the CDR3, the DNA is TGCAGTGCTAGAGAGGGACAGGGGGGGTACTTC. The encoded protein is CSAREGQGGYF.

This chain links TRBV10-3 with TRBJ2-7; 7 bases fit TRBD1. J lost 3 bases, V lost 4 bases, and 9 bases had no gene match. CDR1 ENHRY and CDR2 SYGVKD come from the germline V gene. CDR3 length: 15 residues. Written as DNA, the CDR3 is TGTGCCATCAGTGGATCCGGGACAGTTCTCTACGAGCAGTACTTC. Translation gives CAISGSGTVLYEQYF.

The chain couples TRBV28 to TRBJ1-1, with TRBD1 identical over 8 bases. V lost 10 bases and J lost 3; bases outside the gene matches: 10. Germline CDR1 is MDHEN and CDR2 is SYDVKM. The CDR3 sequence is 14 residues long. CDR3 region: CATDRADPYTEAFF. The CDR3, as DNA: TGTGCCACGGACAGGGCCGACCCCTACACTGAAGCTTTCTTT.

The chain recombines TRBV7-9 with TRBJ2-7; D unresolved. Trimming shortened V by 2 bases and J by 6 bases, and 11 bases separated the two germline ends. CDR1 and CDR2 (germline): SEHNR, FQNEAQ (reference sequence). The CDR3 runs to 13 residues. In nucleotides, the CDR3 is TGTGCCAGCAGCTTAAAACCGGGTGCCGAGCAGTACTTC. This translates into CASSLKPGAEQYF.

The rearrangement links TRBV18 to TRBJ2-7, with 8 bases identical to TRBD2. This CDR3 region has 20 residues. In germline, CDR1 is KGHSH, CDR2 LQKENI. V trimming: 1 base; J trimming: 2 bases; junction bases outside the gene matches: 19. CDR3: CASSPLSPGPGGTEAYEQYF. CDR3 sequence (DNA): TGTGCCAGCTCACCACTTTCCCCCGGCCCGGGAGGGACCGAAGCCTACGAGCAGTACTTC.

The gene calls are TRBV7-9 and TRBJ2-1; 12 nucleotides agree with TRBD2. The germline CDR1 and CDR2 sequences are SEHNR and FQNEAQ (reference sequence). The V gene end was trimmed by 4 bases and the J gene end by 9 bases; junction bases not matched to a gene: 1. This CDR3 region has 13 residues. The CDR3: CASSWGLAGEQFF. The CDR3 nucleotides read TGTGCCAGCAGCTGGGGACTAGCGGGTGAGCAGTTCTTC.

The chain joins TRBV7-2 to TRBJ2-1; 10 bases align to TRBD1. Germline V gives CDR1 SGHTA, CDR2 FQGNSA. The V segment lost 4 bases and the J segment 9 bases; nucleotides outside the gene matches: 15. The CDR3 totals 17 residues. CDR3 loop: CASSSSRTGGEFGEQFF. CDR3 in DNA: TGTGCCAGCAGCTCGAGCCGGACAGGGGGGGAATTCGGTGAGCAGTTCTTC.

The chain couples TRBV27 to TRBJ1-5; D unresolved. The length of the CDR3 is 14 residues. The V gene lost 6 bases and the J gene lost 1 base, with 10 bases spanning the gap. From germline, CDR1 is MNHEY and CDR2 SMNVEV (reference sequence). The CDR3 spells CASSMVGSNQPQHF. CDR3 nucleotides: TGTGCCAGCAGCATGGTCGGGAGCAATCAGCCCCAGCATTTT.

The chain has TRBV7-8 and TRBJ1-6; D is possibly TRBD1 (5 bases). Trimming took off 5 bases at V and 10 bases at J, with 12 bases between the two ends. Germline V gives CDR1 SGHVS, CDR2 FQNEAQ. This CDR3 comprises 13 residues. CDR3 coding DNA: TGTGCCAGCAGCCTCGGGGGGAGGTCACCCCTCCACTTT. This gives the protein CASSLGGRSPLHF.

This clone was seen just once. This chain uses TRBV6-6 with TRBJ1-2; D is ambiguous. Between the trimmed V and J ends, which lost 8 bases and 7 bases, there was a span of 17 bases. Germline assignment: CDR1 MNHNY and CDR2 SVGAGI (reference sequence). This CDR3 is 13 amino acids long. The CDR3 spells CASLIAGLGGYTF. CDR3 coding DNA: TGTGCCAGCCTAATCGCGGGTTTGGGTGGCTACACCTTC.

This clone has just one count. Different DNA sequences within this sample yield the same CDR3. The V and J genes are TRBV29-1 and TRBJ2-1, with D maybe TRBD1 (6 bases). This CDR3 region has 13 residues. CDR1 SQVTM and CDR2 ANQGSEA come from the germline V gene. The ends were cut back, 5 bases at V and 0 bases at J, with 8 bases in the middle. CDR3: CSVRGGSYNEQFF. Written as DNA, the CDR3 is TGCAGCGTTCGAGGGGGCTCCTACAATGAGCAGTTCTTC.

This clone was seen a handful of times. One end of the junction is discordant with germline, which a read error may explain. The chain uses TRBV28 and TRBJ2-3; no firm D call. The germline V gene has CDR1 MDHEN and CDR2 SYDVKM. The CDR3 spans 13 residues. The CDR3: CASSLFAANRFDF. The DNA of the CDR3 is TGTGCCAGCAGTTTATTCGCAGCAAACAGATTTGATTTT. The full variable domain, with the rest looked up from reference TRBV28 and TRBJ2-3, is DVKVTQSSRYLVKRTGEKVFLECVQDMDHENMFWYRQDPGLGLRLIYFSYDVKMKEKGDIPEGYSVSREKKERFSLILESASTNQTSMYLCASSLFAANRFDFGPGTRLTVL.

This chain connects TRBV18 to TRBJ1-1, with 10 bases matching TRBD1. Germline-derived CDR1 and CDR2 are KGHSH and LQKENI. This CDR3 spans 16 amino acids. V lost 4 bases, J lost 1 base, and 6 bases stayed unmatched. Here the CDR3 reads CASSRGTGDANTEAFF. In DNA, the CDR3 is TGTGCCAGCTCACGAGGGACAGGGGATGCGAACACTGAAGCTTTCTTT.

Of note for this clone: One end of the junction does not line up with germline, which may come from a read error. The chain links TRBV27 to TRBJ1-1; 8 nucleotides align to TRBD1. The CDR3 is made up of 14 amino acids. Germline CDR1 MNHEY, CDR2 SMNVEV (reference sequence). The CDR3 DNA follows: TGCGCAACTCAACGACTAGGGACAGGCGGCGAAGCTTTCTTT. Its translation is CATQRLGTGGEAFF.

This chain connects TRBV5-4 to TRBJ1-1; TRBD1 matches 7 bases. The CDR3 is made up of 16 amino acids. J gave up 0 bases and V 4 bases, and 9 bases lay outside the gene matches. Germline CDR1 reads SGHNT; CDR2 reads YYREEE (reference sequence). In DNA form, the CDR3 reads TGTGCCAGCAGCCTGAACAGGGGAGGAATGAACACTGAAGCTTTCTTT. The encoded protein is CASSLNRGGMNTEAFF.

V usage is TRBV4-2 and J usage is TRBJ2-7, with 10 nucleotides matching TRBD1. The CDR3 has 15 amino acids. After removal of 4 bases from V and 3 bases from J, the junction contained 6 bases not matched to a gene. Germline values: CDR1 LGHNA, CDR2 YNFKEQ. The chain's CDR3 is CASSRAGTGDYEQYF. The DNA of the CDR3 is TGTGCCAGCAGCCGAGCCGGGACAGGGGACTACGAGCAGTACTTC.

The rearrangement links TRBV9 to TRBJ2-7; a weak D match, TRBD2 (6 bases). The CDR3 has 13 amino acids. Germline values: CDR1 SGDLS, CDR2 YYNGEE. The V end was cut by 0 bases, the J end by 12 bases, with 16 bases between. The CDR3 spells CASSVDLPGDMYF. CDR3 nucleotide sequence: TGTGCCAGCAGCGTAGATCTGCCGGGGGATATGTACTTC.

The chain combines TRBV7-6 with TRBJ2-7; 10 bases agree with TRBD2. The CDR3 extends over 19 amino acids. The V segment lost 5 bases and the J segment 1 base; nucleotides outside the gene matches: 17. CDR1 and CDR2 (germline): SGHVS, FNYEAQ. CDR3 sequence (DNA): TGTGCCAGCAGCCCTCGGGCTAGCGGGAGTATTGGGCTATCCTACGAGCAGTACTTC. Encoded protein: CASSPRASGSIGLSYEQYF.

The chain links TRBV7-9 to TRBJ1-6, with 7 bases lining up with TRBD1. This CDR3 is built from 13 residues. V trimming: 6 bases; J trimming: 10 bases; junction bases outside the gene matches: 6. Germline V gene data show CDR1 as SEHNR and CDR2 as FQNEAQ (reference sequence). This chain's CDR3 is CASSQAGGSPLHF. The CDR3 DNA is TGTGCCAGCAGTCAAGCAGGGGGATCACCCCTCCACTTT.

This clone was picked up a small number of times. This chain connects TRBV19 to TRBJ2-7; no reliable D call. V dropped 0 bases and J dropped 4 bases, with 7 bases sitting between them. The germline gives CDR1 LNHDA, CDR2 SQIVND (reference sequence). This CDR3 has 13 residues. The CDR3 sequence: CASSIDREYEQYF. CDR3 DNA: TGTGCCAGTAGTATAGATCGCGAGTACGAGCAGTACTTC.

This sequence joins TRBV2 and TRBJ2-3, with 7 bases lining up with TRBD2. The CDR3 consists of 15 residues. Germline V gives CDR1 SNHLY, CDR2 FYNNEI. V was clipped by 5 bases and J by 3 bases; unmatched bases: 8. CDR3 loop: CASSPAGVSTDTQYF. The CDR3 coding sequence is TGTGCCAGCAGTCCTGCGGGAGTTTCGACAGATACGCAGTATTTT.

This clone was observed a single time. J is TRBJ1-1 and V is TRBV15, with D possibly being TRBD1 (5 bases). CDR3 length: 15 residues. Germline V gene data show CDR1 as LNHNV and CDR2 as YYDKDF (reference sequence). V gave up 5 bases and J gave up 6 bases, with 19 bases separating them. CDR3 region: CATSGWIVGRAEAFF. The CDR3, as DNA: TGTGCCACCAGCGGGTGGATTGTGGGCAGGGCTGAAGCTTTCTTT. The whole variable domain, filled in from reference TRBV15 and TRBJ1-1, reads DAMVIQNPRYQVTQFGKPVTLSCSQTLNHNVMYWYQQKSSQAPKLLFHYYDKDFNNEADTPDNFQSRRPNTSFCFLDIRSPGLGDTAMYLCATSGWIVGRAEAFFGQGTRLTVV.

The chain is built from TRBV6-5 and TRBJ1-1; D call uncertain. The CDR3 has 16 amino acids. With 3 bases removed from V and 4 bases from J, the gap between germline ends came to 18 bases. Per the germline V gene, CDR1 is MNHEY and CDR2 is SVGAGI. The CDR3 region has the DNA TGTGCCAGCAGTTATGAGTCTTCGGGTATTGGCACTGAAGCTTTCTTT. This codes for CASSYESSGIGTEAFF.

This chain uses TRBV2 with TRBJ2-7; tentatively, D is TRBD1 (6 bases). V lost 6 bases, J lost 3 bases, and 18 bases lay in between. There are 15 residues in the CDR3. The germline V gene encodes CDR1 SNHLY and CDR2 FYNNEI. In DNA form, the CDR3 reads TGTGCCAGCAGCAATGGCCGGACAGCCAACTACGAGCAGTACTTC. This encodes CASSNGRTANYEQYF.

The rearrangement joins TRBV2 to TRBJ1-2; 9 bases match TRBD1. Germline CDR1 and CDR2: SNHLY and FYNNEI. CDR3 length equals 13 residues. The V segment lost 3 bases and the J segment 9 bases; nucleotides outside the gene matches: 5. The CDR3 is CASSESTGGRYTF. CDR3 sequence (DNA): TGTGCCAGCAGTGAGAGCACAGGGGGCCGCTACACCTTC.

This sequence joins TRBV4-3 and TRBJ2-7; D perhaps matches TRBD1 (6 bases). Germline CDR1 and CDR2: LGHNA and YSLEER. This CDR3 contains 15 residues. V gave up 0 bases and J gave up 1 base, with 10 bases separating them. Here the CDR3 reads CASSQDPTGSYEQYF. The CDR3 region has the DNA TGCGCCAGCAGCCAAGATCCGACAGGATCCTACGAGCAGTACTTC.